Below, 21 T cell receptor beta chains from the same sample are listed, as sequenced in a study of cytomegalovirus exposure and HLA in healthy donors. The PCR used 60 Vbeta and 13 Jbeta primers. The table came from immunoSEQ multiplex PCR; TCRdb's copy has only in-frame clones and leaves some out. The table records over 150,000 clones, 65% to 85% of them present only once. The sequencing input was PBMCs. Receptor source: a woman between 45 and 65 years old in good health and CMV-seropositive.

V gene TRBV15 combines with J gene TRBJ2-3, with D unresolved. This CDR3 has 14 amino acids. CDR1 is LNHNV, CDR2 YYDKDF, per germline (reference sequence). V shed 0 bases and J shed 8 bases, with 12 bases lying between them. The CDR3: CATSRDLVSGTQYF. The CDR3, as DNA: TGTGCCACCAGCAGAGATCTTGTATCGGGTACGCAGTATTTT.

The V and J genes are TRBV19 and TRBJ1-5, with TRBD1 matching over 8 bases. The trim removed 6 bases at V and 7 bases at J, leaving 5 bases unmatched. Germline V lookup: CDR1 LNHDA, CDR2 SQIVND (reference sequence). The CDR3 extends over 13 amino acids. The CDR3 DNA follows: TGTGCCAGTAGAGCACAGGGGGGGCAGCCCCAGCATTTT. Its translation is CASRAQGGQPQHF.

V gene TRBV5-1 combines with J gene TRBJ2-6; D unclear. The V and J ends lost 3 bases and 2 bases respectively, with 9 bases between them. Germline V CDR1 and CDR2: SGHRS, YFSETQ. This CDR3 contains 15 residues. This CDR3 is CASSYDNPGANVLTF. CDR3 nucleotides: TGCGCCAGCAGCTATGACAACCCTGGGGCCAACGTCCTGACTTTC.

The rearrangement joins TRBV4-1 to TRBJ2-3; no reliable D call. Germline V lookup: CDR1 MGHRA, CDR2 YSYEKL. The CDR3 spans 13 residues. V was clipped by 0 bases and J by 6 bases, with 7 bases between them. The CDR3 DNA reads as TGCGCCAGCAGCCAAGAAAACAGCGATACGCAGTATTTT. Residues: CASSQENSDTQYF.

V is TRBV27 and J is TRBJ2-6; weak D call: TRBD1 (5 bases). Between the trimmed V and J ends, which lost 4 bases and 4 bases, there was a span of 11 bases. CDR3 length: 15 residues. CDR1 and CDR2 (germline): MNHEY, SMNVEV (reference sequence). The CDR3 sequence: CASSSSTAGANVLTF. For the CDR3, the DNA is TGTGCCAGCAGTTCCTCGACAGCAGGGGCCAACGTCCTGACTTTC.

The J gene is TRBJ2-3, the V gene TRBV13; tentative D call: TRBD1 (6 bases). Trimming took off 3 bases at V and 0 bases at J, with 10 bases between the two ends. This CDR3 has 15 residues. Germline V gives CDR1 PRHDT, CDR2 FYEKMQ (reference sequence). This CDR3 reads CASSFQGKSTDTQYF. In DNA form, the CDR3 reads TGTGCCAGCAGCTTCCAGGGGAAGAGCACAGATACGCAGTATTTT.

This clone was counted a single time. Here the CDR3 reads CASSQGSGGSPGELFF. The DNA for the CDR3 is TGTGCCAGCAGCCAAGGTAGCGGGGGCTCTCCCGGGGAGCTGTTTTTT. The chain has TRBV4-2 and TRBJ2-2, with TRBD2 identical over 9 bases. V dropped 1 base and J dropped 6; count of bases not matched to a gene: 6. The CDR3 runs to 16 residues. CDR1 and CDR2 (germline): LGHNA, YNFKEQ.

The genes are TRBV29-1 and TRBJ1-1, with D unclear. Trimming removed 3 bases from V and 1 base from J, with 9 bases in between. The germline gives CDR1 SQVTM, CDR2 ANQGSEA. The CDR3 extends over 13 amino acids. CDR3 loop: CSVDPGWNTEAFF. The CDR3 DNA is TGCAGCGTTGATCCGGGTTGGAACACTGAAGCTTTCTTT.

The chain employs TRBV14 and TRBJ1-4, with 8 nucleotides matching TRBD1. Germline V gives CDR1 SGHDN, CDR2 FVKESK. The J segment lost 5 bases and the V segment lost 4 bases, leaving 3 bases of the junction unmatched. CDR3 size: 14 residues. For the CDR3, the DNA is TGTGCCAGCAGCCCTTGGACAGGGAATGAAAAACTGTTTTTT. Amino acid sequence: CASSPWTGNEKLFF.

The genes are TRBV5-5 and TRBJ1-6; no firm D call. Germline loops: CDR1 SGHKS, CDR2 YYEKEE (reference sequence). The CDR3 has 16 residues. The ends were cut back, 0 bases at V and 2 bases at J, with 9 bases in the middle. The CDR3 spells CASSLDPQAYNSPLHF. The CDR3 nucleotides are TGTGCCAGCAGCTTGGATCCCCAGGCCTATAATTCACCCCTCCACTTT.

There are a few counts of this clone. V gene TRBV6-5 combines with J gene TRBJ1-2; tentatively, D is TRBD1 (5 bases). Trimming took off 6 bases at V and 4 bases at J, with 9 bases between the two ends. The CDR3 covers 12 residues. Germline V lookup: CDR1 MNHEY, CDR2 SVGAGI. The CDR3 nucleotides read TGTGCCAGCAGGGGGCAAGTCTATGGCTACACCTTC. Protein product: CASRGQVYGYTF.

V and J are TRBV9 and TRBJ2-1, with 7 bases fitting TRBD2. Losses at the gene ends were 0 bases for V and 0 bases for J; bases not matched to a gene: 6. This CDR3 has 17 amino acids. CDR1 is SGDLS and CDR2 is YYNGEE in the germline V gene. Here the CDR3 reads CASSVGRWGGSYNEQFF. CDR3 in DNA: TGTGCCAGCAGCGTAGGGCGGTGGGGGGGCTCCTACAATGAGCAGTTCTTC.

This clone was picked up a small number of times. V usage is TRBV4-1 and J usage is TRBJ2-1; tentative D call: TRBD1 (5 bases). Between the trimmed V and J ends, which lost 0 bases and 5 bases, there was a span of 23 bases. Germline V gene sequence: CDR1 MGHRA, CDR2 YSYEKL. CDR3 length: 19 residues. The CDR3 here is CASSQERAPQGARDNEQFF. DNA of the CDR3: TGCGCCAGCAGCCAAGAAAGGGCCCCACAAGGGGCTCGGGACAATGAGCAGTTCTTC.

This rearrangement joins TRBV19 to TRBJ1-6; 8 positions match TRBD1. The germline gives CDR1 LNHDA, CDR2 SQIVND (reference sequence). Trimming removed 8 bases from V and 6 bases from J; junction bases left unmatched: 6. The CDR3 spans 14 residues. CDR3 DNA: TGTGCCAGTTCCATCGGGACAGGTAATTCACCCCTCCACTTT. Its protein product is CASSIGTGNSPLHF.

This chain uses TRBV19 with TRBJ2-7; the match to TRBD1 covers 11 bases. Unmatched junction bases numbered 9, after V lost 5 bases and J lost 3 bases. This CDR3 contains 16 residues. CDR1 is LNHDA and CDR2 is SQIVND in the germline V gene (reference sequence). DNA for the CDR3: TGTGCCAGTAGTTCCTTGGGACAGGGGGAAGACTACGAGCAGTACTTC. Its translation is CASSSLGQGEDYEQYF.

Note on this clone: This CDR3 is also generated by other DNA sequences in the sample. The chain employs TRBV9 and TRBJ1-1, with D tentatively TRBD1 (5 bases). Trimming removed 1 base from V and 2 bases from J, with 6 bases in between. This CDR3 contains 13 residues. CDR1 and CDR2 from the germline V gene are SGDLS and YYNGEE. CDR3 residues: CASSVTGNTEAFF. The CDR3 bases are TGTGCCAGCAGCGTAACAGGAAACACTGAAGCTTTCTTT.

J is TRBJ1-2 and V is TRBV9, with D uncertain. V was clipped by 6 bases and J by 8 bases, with 20 bases between them. In germline, CDR1 is SGDLS, CDR2 YYNGEE. The CDR3 has 14 residues. The CDR3 nucleotides read TGTGCCAGCAATGCTGTGAGCGGTCGAAAGGGCTACACCTTC. Amino acids: CASNAVSGRKGYTF.

The rearrangement links TRBV6-6 to TRBJ2-3; 8 bases map to TRBD2. Germline loops: CDR1 MNHNY, CDR2 SVGAGI (reference sequence). This CDR3 spans 15 amino acids. Germline trimming cut 6 bases from V and 0 bases from J; bases unmatched to any gene: 5. The CDR3 DNA follows: TGTGCCAGCAGGAAGCGGGGGACGAGCACAGATACGCAGTATTTT. Amino acids: CASRKRGTSTDTQYF.

This clone was recorded once. The gene calls are TRBV6-5 and TRBJ1-2; possible D gene TRBD1, 6 bases. The CDR3 runs 12 residues. CDR1 MNHEY and CDR2 SVGAGI come from the germline V gene. V was clipped by 6 bases and J by 2 bases, with 7 bases between them. The CDR3 loop reads CASSQGNYGYTF. CDR3 DNA: TGTGCCAGCAGCCAGGGGAACTATGGCTACACCTTC.

The CDR3 reads CASSQDRGYGYTF. The CDR3 DNA follows: TGTGCCAGCAGTCAAGACAGGGGCTATGGCTACACCTTC. This chain links TRBV7-8 with TRBJ1-2; 8 nucleotides align to TRBD1. The germline V gene has CDR1 SGHVS and CDR2 FQNEAQ. This CDR3 comprises 13 residues. J gave up 4 bases and V 6 bases, and 4 bases lay outside the gene matches.

The chain is built from TRBV6-6 and TRBJ1-1; D remains unclear. This CDR3 is 14 amino acids long. The germline V and J ends were trimmed by 2 bases and 1 base, with 8 bases remaining between them. The V gene's germline CDR1 is MNHNY and CDR2 SVGAGI (reference sequence). The DNA of the CDR3 is TGTGCCAGCAGTTACCAGGTGGCGAACACTGAAGCTTTCTTT. Translated: CASSYQVANTEAFF.